This T cell receptor (beta chain) was captured in a study of blood T cell repertoires in COVID-19. Sequenced by immunoSEQ multiplex PCR; TCRdb stores in-frame clones only, minus some. The sample consists of over 250,000 clones, around nine tenths of them appearing once. The CDR3 covers 15 residues. The V segment lost 5 bases and the J segment 6 bases; nucleotides outside the gene matches: 10. Germline assignment: CDR1 ENHRY and CDR2 SYGVKD. The chain combines TRBV10-3 with TRBJ2-7, with TRBD1 identical over 10 bases. The specimen was PBMCs or T cells enriched from blood (not recorded which). The TCR originated in an older woman who had recovered from COVID-19. CDR3 in DNA: TGTGCCATCAGTCTCTTCGGGACAGGGGATGGCGAGCAGTACTTC. Translating it yields CAISLFGTGDGEQYF.